These 10 T cell receptor beta chains share one sample of origin, sequenced in a study of blood T cell repertoires in COVID-19. Here immunoSEQ multiplex PCR was the method, and the copy in TCRdb shows in-frame clones only, minus some. The sample shows about 150,000 clones, 80% to 85% of them seen only once. Sequencing was performed on peripheral blood. These receptors were obtained from a woman aged 55 to 70 with active or convalescent COVID-19.

This clone was recorded only once. At one end the junction does not follow the germline gene, possibly because of a read error. The V and J genes are TRBV6-4 and TRBJ1-6, with D unclear. The CDR3 is made up of 13 amino acids. CDR1 MRHNA and CDR2 SNTAGT come from the germline V gene. The CDR3 coding sequence is TGTGCCAGCAGTGACTCCTATAGTTCACCCCTCCACTTT. This encodes CASSDSYSSPLHF.

The chain joins TRBV29-1 to TRBJ2-1, with 9 bases matching TRBD2. The CDR3 spans 19 residues. The V and J ends lost 3 bases and 2 bases, in that order; junction bases with no gene match: 17. The germline V gene encodes CDR1 SQVTM and CDR2 ANQGSEA. The CDR3 region is CSVDRRRAGGPVAYNEQFF. Written as DNA, the CDR3 is TGCAGCGTTGATCGTAGACGGGCGGGAGGGCCTGTGGCCTACAATGAGCAGTTCTTC.

The genes are TRBV27 and TRBJ2-5; 15 bases are shared with TRBD2. The CDR3 is 16 amino acids. The ends lost 4 bases at V and 5 bases at J; junction bases unmatched: 5. Looked up from germline, CDR1 is MNHEY and CDR2 is SMNVEV (reference sequence). CDR3 in DNA: TGTGCCAGCAGTTCCTGGACTAGCGGGGGGGTTGAGACCCAGTACTTC. Residues: CASSSWTSGGVETQYF.

The chain uses TRBV20-1 and TRBJ1-5; a weak D match, TRBD1 (6 bases). The CDR3 length is 14 residues. From germline, CDR1 is DFQATT and CDR2 SNEGSKA (reference sequence). The V and J ends lost 3 bases and 4 bases respectively, with 13 bases between them. CDR3 in DNA: TGCAGTGCTAGTGGCAGGGGCAGGAATCAGCCCCAGCATTTT. As protein: CSASGRGRNQPQHF.

The CDR3 nucleotides are TGTGCCAGCAGTTACCTGACAGGTCAAGAGACCCAGTACTTC. Its protein product is CASSYLTGQETQYF. This chain joins TRBV28 and TRBJ2-5; D possibly corresponds to TRBD1 (6 bases). The CDR3 length is 14 residues. The germline CDR1 and CDR2 sequences are MDHEN and SYDVKM. V lost 4 bases and J lost 2, with 11 bases in between.

This clone showed up just a few times. The genes are TRBV11-2 and TRBJ2-3; possible D gene TRBD2, 5 bases. Trimming left V 1 base short and J 0 bases short, with 14 bases between. CDR3 length: 17 amino acids. Looked up from germline, CDR1 is SGHAT and CDR2 is FQNNGV. The CDR3 nucleotides are TGTGCCAGCAGCTTAGCGGGGAGAACTACTAGCACAGATACGCAGTATTTT. This sequence encodes CASSLAGRTTSTDTQYF. The full variable domain, with the rest looked up from reference TRBV11-2 and TRBJ2-3, is EAGVAQSPRYKIIEKRQSVAFWCNPISGHATLYWYQQILGQGPKLLIQFQNNGVVDDSQLPKDRFSAERLKGVDSTLKIQPAKLEDSAVYLCASSLAGRTTSTDTQYFGPGTRLTVL.

The J gene is TRBJ1-2, the V gene TRBV30; D may be TRBD1 (6 bases). Looked up from germline, CDR1 is GTSNPN and CDR2 is SVGIG (reference sequence). The germline V and J ends were trimmed by 7 bases and 7 bases, with 19 bases remaining between them. The CDR3 is made up of 13 amino acids. The CDR3: CAFPDGEGVGYTF. The CDR3 bases are TGTGCCTTCCCCGACGGTGAGGGGGTTGGCTACACCTTC.

This clone was seen only a few times. V and J are TRBV5-1 and TRBJ2-3; possibly TRBD2 for D (5 bases). V was clipped by 2 bases and J by 1 base, with 14 bases between them. Per germline, CDR1 SGHRS and CDR2 YFSETQ. This CDR3 has 16 residues. CDR3 bases: TGCGCCAGCAGCTTATTAGAGGGTATCGGCACAGATACGCAGTATTTT. Its protein product is CASSLLEGIGTDTQYF.

The CDR3 is CASSQDWAANSPLHF. The CDR3, as DNA: TGTGCCAGCAGCCAAGATTGGGCCGCTAATTCACCCCTCCACTTT. This chain links TRBV14 with TRBJ1-6; D gene uncertain. The CDR3 runs to 15 residues. CDR1 SGHDN and CDR2 FVKESK come from the germline V gene. Trimming pared 0 bases from V and 6 bases from J, leaving 9 bases between.

The CDR3 DNA reads TGTGCCAGCAGTCCGCAGGGGCGCCTATACACCTTC. Translating it yields CASSPQGRLYTF. The chain uses TRBV27 and TRBJ1-2; D perhaps matches TRBD1 (6 bases). V shed 5 bases and J shed 11 bases, with 15 bases lying between them. This CDR3 region has 12 residues. Germline CDR1 is MNHEY and CDR2 is SMNVEV (reference sequence).